This record concerns one T cell receptor (beta chain) sequence. The data are from a study of CD8 T cells in Susac syndrome. Germline CDR1 and CDR2: MNHNS and SASEGT. With 6 bases clipped from V and 4 bases from J, the junction kept 8 bases outside the gene matches. The CDR3 sequence is 14 residues long. After extraction with the RNeasy kit, about 0.45 to 1 ug of the RNA was reverse transcribed using random hexamers. TCRdb re-analysed the immunoSEQ multiplex PCR reads in MiXCR, keeping a single row per CDR3 protein. This table holds 73,000 or so distinct CDR3 sequences, approximately 94% found once. Negative isolation was used for CD8+ and CD4+ T cells, and FACS enrichment was applied to TEMRA cells.

The sequencing input was CD8+ T cells from PBMCs. J is TRBJ1-1 and V is TRBV6-1; 7 bases map to TRBD1. This TCR derives from a human donor with multiple sclerosis. The CDR3 DNA follows: TGTGCCAGCAGGGAGAGGGGGCAAGGCACTGAAGCTTTCTTT. Translated, it gives CASRERGQGTEAFF.